This entry lists 4 T cell receptor beta chains sequenced from one sample in a study of T cell responses to AZD1222 COVID-19 vaccine (dated by TCRdb to about 2021). Explained via the paper, the time point label denotes: baseline before first vaccination. Preparation of the library involved the immunoSEQ multiplex PCR assay. Here the immuneACCESS table is served through TCRdb, limited to in-frame sequences with V and J called. Missing clones are a known gap in these copies; in checked studies unresolved V genes cover under half, and the rest lacks a known reason. The sample table holds 100,000 or so clones, of which approximately 90% were seen once. Over 3.5% of the sample is taken by the ten largest. The starting material was peripheral blood, obtained on day 0 of AZD1222 vaccination. The receptors shown here come from an adult in good health.

This clone was seen more than once but under ten times. V is TRBV6-5 and J is TRBJ1-2; TRBD1 matches 12 bases. The germline V gene has CDR1 MNHEY and CDR2 SVGAGI. Unmatched junction bases numbered 10, after V lost 6 bases and J lost 8 bases. CDR3 length: 15 residues. This CDR3 is CASRTQGQGARGYTF. CDR3 nucleotides: TGTGCCAGCAGGACCCAGGGACAGGGGGCGCGGGGCTACACCTTC.

The rearrangement uses TRBV12-3 or TRBV12-4 and TRBJ1-2; tentative D call: TRBD1 (5 bases). The CDR3 length is 13 residues. Trimming pared 4 bases from V and 4 bases from J, leaving 10 bases between. The CDR3 coding sequence is TGTGCCAGCAGTTACGCCGGGACCTATGGCTACACCTTC. Its translation is CASSYAGTYGYTF.

The genes are TRBV29-1 and TRBJ1-4; D is unclear. The CDR3 runs 12 residues. From germline, CDR1 is SQVTM and CDR2 ANQGSEA. V lost 5 bases, J lost 2 bases, and 6 bases lay in between. The CDR3 region has the DNA TGCAGCGTTCGTAGGACTAATGAAAAACTGTTTTTT. Encoded protein: CSVRRTNEKLFF.

The rearrangement joins TRBV21-1 to TRBJ1-2; the table assigns TRBD1, which was not confirmed against the DNA. TRBV21-1 is a known pseudogene. The CDR3 sequence is 15 residues long. CDR3 in amino acids: CASSKVPGQGFGYTF. The CDR3 DNA is TGTGCCAGCAGCAAAGTACCGGGACAGGGGTTCGGGTACACCTTC.